This T cell receptor beta chain was sequenced during a study of T cells after yellow fever vaccination. A process of 5'RACE template switching, which added a universal primer site and UMIs, was used to make TCR cDNA. MiXCR, applied by TCRdb to the 5' RACE reads, yields one record per CDR3 protein. The sample yields under 250,000 distinct CDR3 sequences, roughly 3% seen once. CDR1 is MNHEY, CDR2 SVGAGI, per germline. The CDR3 is 11 residues long. Between the trimmed V and J ends, which lost 7 bases and 6 bases, there was a span of 9 bases. This TCR came from a man aged 18 to 30 who received the YFV17D yellow fever vaccine. The chain uses TRBV6-5 and TRBJ1-1; D is ambiguous. This specimen consisted of CD4+ T cells sorted from PBMCs, obtained 10 days after the yellow fever booster vaccination. CDR3 amino acids: CASTKGSEAFF. DNA for the CDR3: TGTGCCAGCACGAAAGGATCTGAAGCTTTCTTT.